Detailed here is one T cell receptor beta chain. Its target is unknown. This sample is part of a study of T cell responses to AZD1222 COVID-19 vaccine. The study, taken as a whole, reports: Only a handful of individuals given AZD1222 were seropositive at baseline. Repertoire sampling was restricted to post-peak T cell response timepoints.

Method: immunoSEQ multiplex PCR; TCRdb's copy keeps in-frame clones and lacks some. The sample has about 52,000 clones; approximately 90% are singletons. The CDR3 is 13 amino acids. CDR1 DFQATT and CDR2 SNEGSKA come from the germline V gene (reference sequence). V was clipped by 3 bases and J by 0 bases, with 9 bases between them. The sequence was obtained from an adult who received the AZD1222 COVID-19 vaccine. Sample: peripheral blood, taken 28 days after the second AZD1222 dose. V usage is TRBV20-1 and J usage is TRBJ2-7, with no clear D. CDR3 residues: CSASHPSSYEQYF. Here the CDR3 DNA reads TGCAGTGCTAGTCACCCCTCCTCCTACGAGCAGTACTTC.